Listed below are T cell receptor beta chains from one sample, sequenced in a study of response to subunit inactivated influenza vaccine. From the RT-PCR reads, TCRdb called clonotypes with MiXCR, one entry per CDR3 protein. The sample carries fewer than 700,000 distinct CDR3 sequences, 10% to 15% recorded once. The sequenced sample was PBMCs from blood, obtained roughly 46 days after vaccination. The source is a man in his fifties or sixties who received an inactivated influenza vaccine. The CDR3 runs from the conserved cysteine through the conserved F or W. The order of the fields is D gene, V gene, clone size, J gene, CDR3 DNA, CDR3 protein. D genes are given only for firm matches. Size values are once, few and many counts, or a class for expanded clones, and some rows have none.

>.|TRBV5-1|many|TRBJ2-7
TGCGCCAGCAGCTTGTACGAGCAGTACTTC
CASSLYEQYF
>.|TRBV7-2|few|TRBJ2-7
TGTGCCAGCAGCCCTGTTGAGGGGCCCTCCTACGAGCAGTACTTC
CASSPVEGPSYEQYF
>TRBD1|TRBV2|once|TRBJ1-2
TGTGCCAGCAGCGACAGGGGTGACTACACCTTC
CASSDRGDYTF
>.|TRBV5-5|many|TRBJ1-1
TGTGCCAGCAGCTTGGTGGCCACTGAAGCTTTCTTT
CASSLVATEAFF
>.|TRBV3-1|.|TRBJ2-3
TGTGCCTCCAGCCAAATGGCAGGGAGTCCAGATACGCAGTATTTT
CASSQMAGSPDTQYF
>.|TRBV20-1|many|TRBJ2-1
TGCAGTGCTAGAATCCTGGGAGAGCAGTTCTTC
CSARILGEQFF
>.|TRBV11-2|.|TRBJ1-2
TGTGCCAGCAGCTTAGAGCGGGGAGGCGCCTTC
CASSLERGGAF
>TRBD1|TRBV6-1|.|TRBJ1-1
TGTGCCAGCAGTGCCGGGACAGGGGGCTTCACTGAAGCTTTCTTT
CASSAGTGGFTEAFF
>TRBD2|TRBV5-1|many|TRBJ2-1
TGCGCCAGCAGTCCCGGGACTAGCGACTACAATGAGCAGTTCTTC
CASSPGTSDYNEQFF
>.|TRBV20-1|.|TRBJ2-3
TGCAGTGCTTCAACTAGCCGCCTTGTAGATACGCAGTATTTT
CSASTSRLVDTQYF
>TRBD2|TRBV12-3/TRBV12-4|many|TRBJ2-7
TGTGCCAGCAGTTTATGGAGCGGGGGGAACTACGAGCAGTACTTC
CASSLWSGGNYEQYF
>.|TRBV20-1|.|TRBJ2-3
TGCTGTGCTAGAGGATCGGGGGCCGCACTTAGCACAGATACGCAGTATTTT
CCARGSGAALSTDTQYF
>.|TRBV10-3|many|TRBJ2-2
TGTGCCATCAGTGTTGGGGGATTACGTGCCATGGGGGAGCTGTTTTTT
CAISVGGLRAMGELFF